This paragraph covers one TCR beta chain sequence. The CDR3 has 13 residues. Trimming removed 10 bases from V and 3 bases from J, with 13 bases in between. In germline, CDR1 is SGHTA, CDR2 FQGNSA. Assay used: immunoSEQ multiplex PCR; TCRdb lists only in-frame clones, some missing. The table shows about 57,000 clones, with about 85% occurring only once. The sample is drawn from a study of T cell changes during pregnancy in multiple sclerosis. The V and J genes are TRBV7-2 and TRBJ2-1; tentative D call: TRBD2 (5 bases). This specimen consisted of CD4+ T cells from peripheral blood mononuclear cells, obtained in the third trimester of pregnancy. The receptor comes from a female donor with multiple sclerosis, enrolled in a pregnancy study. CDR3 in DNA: TGTGCCATCGATGAGGGAGACTACAATGAGCAGTTCTTC. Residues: CAIDEGDYNEQFF.